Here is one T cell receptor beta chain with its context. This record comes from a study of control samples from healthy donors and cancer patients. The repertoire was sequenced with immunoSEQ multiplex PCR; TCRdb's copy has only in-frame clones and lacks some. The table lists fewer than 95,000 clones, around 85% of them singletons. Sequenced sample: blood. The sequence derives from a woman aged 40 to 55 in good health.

CDR3 residues: CASRLRGNTEAFF. The CDR3 DNA is TGTGCCAGCAGACTCAGGGGTAACACTGAAGCTTTCTTT. The J gene is TRBJ1-1, the V gene TRBV6-5; the D gene is possibly TRBD1 (6 bases). CDR3 length: 13 residues. V lost 6 bases to trimming and J lost 2 bases, with 10 bases between them. The V gene's germline CDR1 is MNHEY and CDR2 SVGAGI.